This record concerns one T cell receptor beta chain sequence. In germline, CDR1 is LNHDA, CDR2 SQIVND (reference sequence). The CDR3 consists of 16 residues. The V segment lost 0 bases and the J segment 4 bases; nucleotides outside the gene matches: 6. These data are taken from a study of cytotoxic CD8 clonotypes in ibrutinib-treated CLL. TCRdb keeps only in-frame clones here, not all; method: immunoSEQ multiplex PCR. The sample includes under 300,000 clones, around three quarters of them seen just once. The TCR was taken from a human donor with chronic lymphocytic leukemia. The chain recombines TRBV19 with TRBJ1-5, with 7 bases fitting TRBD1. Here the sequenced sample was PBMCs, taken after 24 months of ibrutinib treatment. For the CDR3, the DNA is TGTGCCAGTAGTATAGACGACAGGGTAGGGAATCAGCCCCAGCATTTT. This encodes CASSIDDRVGNQPQHF.